This is a list of T cell receptor beta chains from one sample in a study of T cell repertoires in cytomegalovirus infection. These receptors have no identified antigens. TCRdb itself ran the reads through MiXCR, one entry per CDR3 protein. The sample yields 750,000 to 900,000 distinct CDR3 sequences, around 29% seen once. Sequences were derived from cultured CD8+ T cells from PBMCs, sampled from culture after CMV antigen stimulation. The receptors were sampled from a human donor in good health (CMV status not recorded). Some clones in this sample may be carry-over from other donors' samples. The CDR3 runs from the conserved cysteine through the conserved F or W. Fields, in order: clone size, J gene, V gene, D gene, CDR3 protein, CDR3 DNA. The D gene is left open where the match is weak. Where a row states a size, it is once, few, many or the class of an expanded clone; other rows omit it.

>few|TRBJ2-5|TRBV6-1|.
CASSHGTQETQYF
TGTGCCAGCAGCCACGGAACCCAAGAGACCCAGTACTTC
>few|TRBJ2-3|TRBV2|TRBD1
CASSATGVADTQYF
TGTGCCAGCAGCGCGACAGGGGTTGCAGATACGCAGTATTTT
>few|TRBJ2-1|TRBV7-8|.
CASSLGGTTYNEQFF
TGTGCCAGCAGCCTAGGGGGGACTACCTACAATGAGCAGTTCTTC
>.|TRBJ2-1|TRBV6-1|TRBD1
CASSEAGTGVYNEQFF
TGTGCCAGCAGTGAAGCAGGGACAGGAGTTTACAATGAGCAGTTCTTC
>.|TRBJ1-2|TRBV4-3|.
CATRGNYGYTF
TGCGCTACCCGAGGCAACTATGGCTACACCTTC
>.|TRBJ1-2|TRBV20-1|.
CSVNRRTDYGYTF
TGCAGTGTAAATCGGAGGACAGACTATGGCTACACCTTC
>few|TRBJ1-1|TRBV2|.
CASSRIPRVNTEAFF
TGTGCCAGCAGTCGTATTCCGCGGGTGAACACTGAAGCTTTCTTT
>.|TRBJ1-5|TRBV19|TRBD1
CASSRGQAPNQPQHF
TGTGCCAGTAGCCGGGGACAGGCGCCGAATCAGCCCCAGCATTTT
>many|TRBJ1-1|TRBV7-8|.
CASSLPMSGDTEAFF
TGTGCCAGCAGCTTACCCATGTCCGGGGACACTGAAGCTTTCTTT
>many|TRBJ2-7|TRBV7-9|TRBD2
CASSPRTSGGSEQYF
TGTGCCAGCAGCCCAAGGACTAGCGGGGGGTCCGAGCAGTACTTC
>once|TRBJ1-2|TRBV9|.
CASSGPRGADLVYYGYTF
TGTGCCAGCAGCGGCCCGAGAGGGGCGGATCTCGTATACTATGGCTACACCTTC
>many|TRBJ1-1|TRBV7-2|.
CASSSRGGGIVNTEAFF
TGTGCCAGCAGCTCCCGCGGGGGGGGGATTGTCAACACTGAAGCTTTCTTT
>many|TRBJ2-7|TRBV7-6|.
CASSLAPTETYEQYF
TGTGCCAGCAGCTTAGCGCCGACCGAGACCTACGAGCAGTACTTC
>.|TRBJ1-1|TRBV27|.
CASSSPYRVGTEAFF
TGTGCCAGCAGTTCACCGTACAGAGTTGGCACTGAAGCTTTCTTT
>.|TRBJ2-5|TRBV2|.
CATLGGQVGETQYF
TGTGCCACCCTGGGAGGACAGGTGGGGGAGACCCAGTACTTC
>.|TRBJ2-1|TRBV28|TRBD2
CASSPYSPGLQYNEQFF
TGTGCCAGCAGCCCATACTCGCCGGGACTACAATACAATGAGCAGTTCTTC
>few|TRBJ1-2|TRBV6-2/TRBV6-3|.
CASSYGLGGYTF
TGTGCCAGCAGTTACGGCTTGGGTGGCTACACCTTC
>.|TRBJ1-5|TRBV20-1|TRBD1
CSATQGDYQPQHF
TGCAGTGCCACGCAGGGGGACTATCAGCCCCAGCATTTT
>many|TRBJ1-2|TRBV7-2|TRBD1
CASSFREGAVYGYTF
TGTGCCAGCAGCTTCCGGGAGGGGGCAGTCTATGGCTACACCTTC
>.|TRBJ1-5|TRBV4-1|.
CASSQAIPRGQGNQPQHF
TGCGCCAGCAGCCAAGCCATTCCCCGTGGGCAGGGCAATCAGCCCCAGCATTTT
>many|TRBJ1-2|TRBV12-3/TRBV12-4|.
CASDPSYGYTF
TGTGCCAGCGATCCGAGCTATGGCTACACCTTC
>.|TRBJ2-1|TRBV7-8|.
CASSSLSLLYNEQFF
TGTGCCAGCAGCTCCTTATCCCTTCTCTACAATGAGCAGTTCTTC
>few|TRBJ1-2|TRBV2|TRBD1
CASSKKDREIYGYTF
TGTGCCAGCAGTAAAAAGGACAGGGAGATCTATGGCTACACCTTC
>many|TRBJ2-5|TRBV6-5|TRBD2
CASSYSSGGETQYF
TGTGCCAGCAGTTACTCGTCGGGGGGAGAGACCCAGTACTTC
>.|TRBJ2-7|TRBV14|.
CASSQGGLSYEQYF
TGTGCCAGCAGCCAAGGGGGACTGAGCTACGAGCAGTACTTC
>.|TRBJ2-7|TRBV6-5|.
CASTLTTPTGAYEQYF
TGTGCCAGCACCTTAACTACCCCAACAGGAGCCTACGAGCAGTACTTC
>.|TRBJ2-5|TRBV24-1|TRBD2
CATSDQFGLAGAHQETQYF
TGTGCCACCAGTGACCAATTCGGACTAGCGGGGGCGCACCAAGAGACCCAGTACTTC
>many|TRBJ2-5|TRBV7-8|.
CASSLGPGRETQYF
TGTGCCAGCAGCTTGGGTCCTGGGAGAGAGACCCAGTACTTC
>.|TRBJ1-1|TRBV10-3|.
CAIRVRKGKHTEAFF
TGTGCCATCAGGGTCAGGAAGGGGAAGCACACTGAAGCTTTCTTT
>few|TRBJ1-4|TRBV28|TRBD1
CASSFDSGTGGIF
TGTGCCAGCAGTTTCGATTCTGGGACAGGTGGGATTTTT
>.|TRBJ1-1|TRBV7-9|TRBD1
CASSLEGTGVYNEAFF
TGTGCCAGCAGCTTAGAGGGGACAGGGGTGTATAATGAAGCTTTCTTT